The 7 T cell receptor beta chains below come from one sample, sequenced in a study of blood T cell repertoires in COVID-19. Produced via immunoSEQ multiplex PCR; TCRdb's table is partial and in-frame only. The repertoire holds 110,000 or so clones, with 80% to 90% as singletons. Sequenced sample: peripheral blood. The receptors were gathered from a human donor in a cohort sampled during active COVID-19.

The chain uses TRBV2 and TRBJ2-7, with 10 bases matching TRBD1. With V trimmed by 5 bases and J by 4 bases, 5 bases remained unmatched. The CDR3 spans 14 residues. Germline assignment: CDR1 SNHLY and CDR2 FYNNEI. The CDR3 is CASSRGTGAYEQYF. CDR3 sequence (DNA): TGTGCCAGCAGTCGCGGGACAGGGGCATACGAGCAGTACTTC.

The chain employs TRBV4-1 and TRBJ2-7; D is possibly TRBD2 (6 bases). The V gene's germline CDR1 is MGHRA and CDR2 YSYEKL. The V and J ends lost 1 base and 3 bases respectively, with 13 bases between them. The CDR3 spans 15 residues. The CDR3 bases are TGCGCCAGCAGCCAAGCCGGGGGACGGGTCTACGAGCAGTACTTC. Translation gives CASSQAGGRVYEQYF.

The rearrangement uses TRBV2 and TRBJ1-3; 9 bases are shared with TRBD1. Germline V gene data show CDR1 as SNHLY and CDR2 as FYNNEI. This CDR3 contains 15 residues. The V segment lost 7 bases and the J segment 3 bases; nucleotides outside the gene matches: 7. CDR3 nucleotides: TGTGCCAGCACGGGACAGGGCCTGGATGGAAACACCATATATTTT. Translation: CASTGQGLDGNTIYF.

This rearrangement joins TRBV27 to TRBJ1-1; no definite D call. Per germline, CDR1 MNHEY and CDR2 SMNVEV (reference sequence). V dropped 2 bases and J dropped 1 base, with 8 bases sitting between them. The CDR3 has 14 amino acids. Here the CDR3 reads CASSLTRGNTEAFF. CDR3 DNA: TGTGCCAGCAGTTTAACCCGGGGGAACACTGAAGCTTTCTTT.

This clone appeared once. This chain uses TRBV5-1 with TRBJ2-1; D call uncertain. Trimming took off 0 bases at V and 8 bases at J, with 9 bases between the two ends. The CDR3 spans 13 residues. Germline V lookup: CDR1 SGHRS, CDR2 YFSETQ. The CDR3 protein is CASSLVGLHEQFF. The CDR3 nucleotides read TGCGCCAGCAGCTTGGTGGGCCTCCATGAGCAGTTCTTC.

This chain links TRBV7-9 with TRBJ1-1, with D possibly TRBD1 on 5 matching bases. V was clipped by 6 bases and J by 5 bases, with 10 bases between them. Germline lookup yields CDR1 SEHNR and CDR2 FQNEAQ (reference sequence). The CDR3 has 12 amino acids. The CDR3: CASSPEGTEAFF. The CDR3 coding sequence is TGTGCCAGCAGTCCGGAGGGGACTGAAGCTTTCTTT.

This chain joins TRBV25-1 and TRBJ2-1; 10 bases line up with TRBD2. The junction had 12 bases not matched to a gene; V was cut back by 4 bases and J by 9 bases. CDR1 and CDR2 (germline): MGHDK, SYGVNS. This CDR3 region has 16 residues. The CDR3 region is CASSVAGGPIFIEQFF. DNA for the CDR3: TGTGCCAGCAGTGTAGCGGGAGGTCCCATTTTCATTGAGCAGTTCTTC.